The 18 T cell receptor beta chains below all came from one sample that was sequenced in a study of blood T cell repertoires in COVID-19. Produced via immunoSEQ multiplex PCR; TCRdb's table is partial and in-frame only. The sample lists 310,000 or so clones; roughly 90% were seen once. The specimen sequenced was PBMCs or T cells enriched from blood (not recorded which). The receptor set was obtained from a woman in her twenties or thirties who had recovered from COVID-19.

Comments on this clone: Other DNA sequences within the sample encode an identical CDR3. This chain connects TRBV18 to TRBJ2-1; tentatively, D is TRBD2 (5 bases). Germline V lookup: CDR1 KGHSH, CDR2 LQKENI. This CDR3 spans 14 amino acids. V shed 3 bases and J shed 1 base, with 7 bases lying between them. This CDR3 is CASSPRGSYNEQFF. CDR3 nucleotide sequence: TGTGCCAGCTCACCTCGGGGTTCCTACAATGAGCAGTTCTTC.

The chain carries TRBV6-5 and TRBJ2-3; 13 bases fit TRBD2. J was trimmed by 9 bases and V by 6 bases; bases with no gene match: 3. Germline CDR1 is MNHEY and CDR2 is SVGAGI. The CDR3 spans 13 residues. CDR3 bases: TGTGCCAGCAGCCCGGGACTAGCGGGGACGCAGTATTTT. Translated, it gives CASSPGLAGTQYF.

The chain uses TRBV28 and TRBJ2-2, with a tentative D call TRBD1 (5 bases). In germline, CDR1 is MDHEN, CDR2 SYDVKM. The CDR3 has 18 residues. V gave up 3 bases and J gave up 4 bases, with 21 bases separating them. CDR3 nucleotides: TGTGCCAGCAGTTTTTCCCTGGGGCAGGGCATGGTCACCGGGGAGCTGTTTTTT. As protein: CASSFSLGQGMVTGELFF.

The chain combines TRBV7-9 with TRBJ1-6; D ambiguous. V was shortened by 4 bases and J by 0 bases, with 19 bases between the two germline ends. Per germline, CDR1 SEHNR and CDR2 FQNEAQ (reference sequence). CDR3 length: 19 amino acids. The chain's CDR3 is CASSSPFRETSSYNSPLHF. Here the CDR3 DNA reads TGTGCCAGCAGCTCCCCCTTTAGGGAGACGAGCTCCTATAATTCACCCCTCCACTTT.

The chain recombines TRBV6-2 or TRBV6-3 with TRBJ2-1, with TRBD2 identical over 9 bases. The CDR3 contains 15 residues. The V and J ends lost 6 bases and 8 bases, in that order; junction bases with no gene match: 11. Looked up from germline, CDR1 is MNHEY and CDR2 is SVGEGT. The CDR3 DNA reads TGTGCCAGCAGCCCCCGGGGTAGCGGGAGACATGAGCAGTTCTTC. Amino acid sequence: CASSPRGSGRHEQFF.

The V call is TRBV5-1, the J call TRBJ2-3, with a weak D call TRBD2 (7 bases). V was shortened by 2 bases and J by 2 bases, with 9 bases between the two germline ends. This CDR3 is built from 14 residues. In germline, CDR1 is SGHRS, CDR2 YFSETQ. CDR3 protein: CASSLGGATDTQYF. The CDR3 region has the DNA TGCGCCAGCAGCTTAGGGGGGGCCACAGATACGCAGTATTTT.

This chain connects TRBV19 to TRBJ2-2; 8 bases match TRBD2. The germline V gene encodes CDR1 LNHDA and CDR2 SQIVND (reference sequence). The CDR3 runs 15 residues. V trimming: 6 bases; J trimming: 4 bases; junction bases outside the gene matches: 7. The CDR3 protein is CASRRIAGSTGELFF. The CDR3 DNA reads TGTGCCAGTAGGCGAATAGCGGGAAGCACCGGGGAGCTGTTTTTT.

The chain couples TRBV20-1 to TRBJ2-3; a weak D match, TRBD2 (6 bases). Trimming stripped 3 bases from V and 5 bases from J, with 9 bases between. This CDR3 spans 12 amino acids. Germline CDR1 and CDR2: DFQATT and SNEGSKA (reference sequence). The DNA for the CDR3 is TGCAGTGCTAGTGACGGGAGAGATACGCAGTATTTT. Translated, it gives CSASDGRDTQYF.

The chain couples TRBV28 to TRBJ2-7; 7 nucleotides agree with TRBD2. The CDR3 consists of 15 residues. Trimming cost V 3 bases and J 3 bases; bases outside gene matches: 8. Germline-derived CDR1 and CDR2 are MDHEN and SYDVKM. The CDR3 loop reads CASSFLASGYYEQYF. The CDR3 DNA follows: TGTGCCAGCAGTTTTTTGGCTAGCGGATACTACGAGCAGTACTTC.

This chain links TRBV10-1 with TRBJ2-3; 9 positions match TRBD2. Germline trimming cut 6 bases from V and 2 bases from J; bases unmatched to any gene: 3. The CDR3 is 14 amino acids. Germline CDR1 reads WNHNN; CDR2 reads SYGVQD (reference sequence). CDR3 sequence: CASRAGGNTDTQYF. The DNA of the CDR3 is TGCGCCAGCAGAGCGGGAGGCAACACAGATACGCAGTATTTT.

The chain is built from TRBV5-1 and TRBJ2-3; TRBD2 agrees at 7 bases. The junction had 5 bases not matched to a gene; V was cut back by 7 bases and J by 0 bases. Per germline, CDR1 SGHRS and CDR2 YFSETQ. This CDR3 is built from 14 residues. The CDR3 region has the DNA TGCGCCAGCCAAACTAGCGCGAGCACAGATACGCAGTATTTT. This sequence encodes CASQTSASTDTQYF.

The rearrangement links TRBV5-1 to TRBJ1-2, with D tentatively TRBD1 (6 bases). The length of the CDR3 is 15 residues. Trimming pared 0 bases from V and 7 bases from J, leaving 16 bases between. Germline values: CDR1 SGHRS, CDR2 YFSETQ. The CDR3 DNA reads as TGCGCCAGCAGCTTGGCCGGTCGCGGGGGCTCTGGCTACACCTTC. Translating gives CASSLAGRGGSGYTF.

The chain employs TRBV5-1 and TRBJ2-1; D is ambiguous. Looked up from germline, CDR1 is SGHRS and CDR2 is YFSETQ. This CDR3 is 14 amino acids long. V dropped 0 bases and J dropped 7 bases, with 11 bases sitting between them. CDR3 bases: TGCGCCAGCAGCTTGGCGTTGGTGAGGAATGAGCAGTTCTTC. Protein product: CASSLALVRNEQFF.

The chain uses TRBV27 and TRBJ1-4, with 7 bases aligning to TRBD1. Germline values: CDR1 MNHEY, CDR2 SMNVEV (reference sequence). CDR3 length: 14 residues. V lost 6 bases to trimming and J lost 6 bases; unmatched junction nucleotides: 7. In DNA, the CDR3 is TGTGCCAGCAGGTCCGGGACAGACTATGAAAAACTGTTTTTT. It codes for CASRSGTDYEKLFF.

This clone was seen just once. In DNA, the CDR3 is TGCGCCAGCAGCTTGGGTGGACAGGGGACTTTTAATGAGCAGTTCTTC. This encodes CASSLGGQGTFNEQFF. V gene TRBV5-1 combines with J gene TRBJ2-1; the match to TRBD1 covers 9 bases. Trimming took 0 bases from V and 7 from J; bases not matched to a gene: 8. CDR3 length equals 16 residues. In germline, CDR1 is SGHRS, CDR2 YFSETQ.

The CDR3 DNA is TGCGCCAGCAGCTTCAGGGGTTCAGCGAGCTCCTACAATGAGCAGTTCTTC. Translation: CASSFRGSASSYNEQFF. The V and J genes are TRBV5-1 and TRBJ2-1, with D maybe TRBD1 (6 bases). The CDR3 has 17 amino acids. Trimming pared 2 bases from V and 0 bases from J, leaving 15 bases between. Germline loops: CDR1 SGHRS, CDR2 YFSETQ.

The CDR3 DNA reads TGTGCCAGCATCAGTTGGGCGGGGGCTAATCAGCCCCAGCATTTT. It yields the protein CASISWAGANQPQHF. The rearrangement links TRBV5-6 to TRBJ1-5, with D maybe TRBD1 (6 bases). Germline V lookup: CDR1 SGHDT, CDR2 YYEEEE. CDR3 size: 15 residues. V dropped 6 bases and J dropped 4 bases, with 17 bases sitting between them.

The sample holds a few counts of this clone. The chain joins TRBV13 to TRBJ1-2; possible D gene TRBD1, 5 bases. The V gene's germline CDR1 is PRHDT and CDR2 FYEKMQ (reference sequence). V dropped 4 bases and J dropped 6 bases, with 18 bases sitting between them. The CDR3 spans 15 residues. CDR3 amino acids: CASSSNRQLTDGYTF. CDR3 nucleotides: TGTGCCAGCAGCTCCAATCGACAGTTGACTGATGGCTACACCTTC.